These T cell receptor beta chains were read from a single sample in a study of blood T cell repertoires in COVID-19. Repertoires were generated with immunoSEQ multiplex PCR, while TCRdb's copy carries only in-frame clones and drops some. The sample holds about 100,000 clones; about 72% are singletons and the top ten take roughly a tenth. Specimen: peripheral blood. The receptor source for this set is a man between 60 and 70 years old with active or convalescent COVID-19. Both conserved end residues are part of each CDR3. Each record gives: J gene, clone size, V gene, CDR3 protein. Size is omitted from some rows. Given values are once, few, many or a class for expanded clones.

TRBJ1-4 . TRBV12-3/TRBV12-4 CASIPPANEKLFF
TRBJ2-7 . TRBV21-1 CASSSPREQYF
TRBJ1-1 . TRBV14 CASSFRQTSEAFF
TRBJ2-2 . TRBV5-1 CASSLGSSGSGELFF
TRBJ2-1 . TRBV6-2/TRBV6-3 CASSPQQVNNEQFF
TRBJ2-7 . TRBV3-1/TRBV3-2 CASRTGQVGTYEQYF
TRBJ1-1 . TRBV11-2 CASSFSYTEAFF
TRBJ2-1 . TRBV6-5 CASSVGGPSNEQFF
TRBJ1-5 . TRBV28 CASSRNQPQHF
TRBJ2-1 . TRBV7-8 CASSPLGQRTSGSYEQFF
TRBJ1-3 . TRBV19 CASSIDGNTIYF
TRBJ2-4 . TRBV6-5 CASSYGVGRAKNIQYF
TRBJ1-2 . TRBV25-1 CASSGTGSGYTF
TRBJ1-2 . TRBV28 CASSLRLGQGAHTF
TRBJ2-5 once TRBV3-1/TRBV3-2 CASSGQVAGETQYF
TRBJ2-2 . TRBV6-5 CASTPGQGNTGELFF
TRBJ1-1 . TRBV19 CASSPRQGANTEAFF
TRBJ2-7 . TRBV2 CASKGPGTSGGTYEQYF
TRBJ2-2 . TRBV18 CASSRRFGDTGELFF
TRBJ2-2 . TRBV20-1 CSASLSGVTGELFF
TRBJ2-5 . TRBV7-9 CASSLLTGTGGSETQYF
TRBJ1-1 . TRBV30 CAWSVLVNTEAFF
TRBJ2-1 . TRBV28 CASTSGGLAGSEQFF
TRBJ2-3 . TRBV18 CASSQDRGGTDTQYF
TRBJ2-3 . TRBV2 CASSGDRTDTQYF
TRBJ2-2 . TRBV5-1 CASSFQREGTGELFF
TRBJ1-2 . TRBV12-3/TRBV12-4 CASSSGQGYTF
TRBJ1-5 medium-sized TRBV24-1 CATSDTGEMSNQPQHF
TRBJ1-2 . TRBV2 CASKKGQGGLGYTF
TRBJ2-1 . TRBV4-3 CASSQDGGGKNEQFF
TRBJ2-3 few TRBV7-8 CASSLGARIGNTQYF
TRBJ1-6 . TRBV19 CASSIRVTRRDSPLHF
TRBJ2-1 . TRBV27 CASIGTSGSVAYNEQFF
TRBJ2-2 . TRBV6-1 CASSDRLAGLTGELFF
TRBJ2-2 many TRBV2 CASSGAAGGPDTGELFF
TRBJ2-1 medium-sized TRBV28 CASSLSARYNEQFF
TRBJ1-2 few TRBV28 CASSLQGDGYTF
TRBJ1-2 . TRBV7-8 CASSLVGTGRGYTF
TRBJ1-1 once TRBV6-5 CASSYLGRGTEAFF
TRBJ2-7 . TRBV10-1 CASSEPGTRASYEQYF
TRBJ2-1 . TRBV5-1 CASSRSSGSVDEQFF
TRBJ2-1 . TRBV9 CASSVVDRNEQFF
TRBJ1-2 . TRBV5-6 CASSLGRGQDGYTF
TRBJ1-2 . TRBV5-1 CASSLGQNYGYTF
TRBJ1-6 . TRBV7-2 CASSLIFDNSPLHF
TRBJ2-7 . TRBV6-5 CASSPCGTSFF
TRBJ1-2 . TRBV20-1 CSASVRTGGYGYTF
TRBJ2-3 . TRBV7-2 CASSRRTSGVFTDTQYF
TRBJ1-3 . TRBV5-4 CASSDSGGNTIYF